The 13 T cell receptor beta chains below all came from one sample that was sequenced in a study of molecular identifiers for immune sequencing clone quantification. Each CDR3 protein gets one entry after TCRdb re-called the PCR reads with MiXCR. The sample includes just under 650,000 distinct CDR3 sequences, just under 20% of them seen just once. Sample: naive CD8+ T cells from blood, with Jurkat cell RNA spiked in. Subset meaning: FACS-sorted CD8+CD4-CCR7+CD45RA+ naive T cells. All receptors come from a human donor in good health. Some libraries in this study had Jurkat cell RNA spiked in.

The rearrangement links TRBV7-3 to TRBJ2-1; 7 positions match TRBD1. Trimming at V came to 0 bases and at J to 5 bases, leaving 4 bases not matched to a gene. CDR3 size: 15 residues. The germline V gene encodes CDR1 SGHTA and CDR2 FQGTGA. The CDR3 spells CASSLTDRPHNEQFF. The CDR3, as DNA: TGTGCCAGCAGCTTAACGGACAGGCCCCACAATGAGCAGTTCTTC.

Remarks on this clonotype: The junction and the germline gene differ at one end; a read error may be behind it. This rearrangement joins TRBV20-1 to TRBJ1-2; D is perhaps TRBD1 (5 bases). Germline CDR1 and CDR2: DFQATT and SNEGSKA (reference sequence). This CDR3 is 15 amino acids long. The CDR3 DNA reads TGCAGAGCTAGAGATAAGGCAGGGTATAACTATGGCTACACCTTC. Translation: CRARDKAGYNYGYTF.

This clonotype was counted ten times or more. V is TRBV28 and J is TRBJ2-5, with 10 bases identical to TRBD2. CDR3 length: 14 residues. Trimming at V came to 6 bases and at J to 3 bases, leaving 4 bases not matched to a gene. The germline gives CDR1 MDHEN, CDR2 SYDVKM. CDR3 nucleotides: TGTGCCAGCAGGGAGCGGGGGGGAAAAGAGACCCAGTACTTC. It is translated as CASRERGGKETQYF.

This clonotype was recorded a few times. The DNA of the CDR3 is TGCGCCAGCAGGACCAGGGGGTCTAGCACAGATACGCAGTATTTT. Its protein is CASRTRGSSTDTQYF. The genes are TRBV5-1 and TRBJ2-3, with TRBD1 matching over 7 bases. CDR1 and CDR2 (germline): SGHRS, YFSETQ. V lost 5 bases to trimming and J lost 0 bases; unmatched junction nucleotides: 6. This CDR3 has 15 amino acids. Full variable domain (outside the CDR3, taken from reference TRBV5-1 and TRBJ2-3): KAGVTQTPRYLIKTRGQQVTLSCSPISGHRSVSWYQQTPGQGLQFLFEYFSETQRNKGNFPGRFSGRQFSNSRSEMNVSTLELGDSALYLCASRTRGSSTDTQYFGPGTRLTVL.

The table lists this clonotype with a few counts. V usage is TRBV3-1 and J usage is TRBJ2-1, with TRBD2 matching 7 bases. V gave up 4 bases and J gave up 4 bases; unmatched junction bases: 7. This CDR3 contains 15 residues. Germline V gene data show CDR1 as LGHDT and CDR2 as YNNKEL (reference sequence). CDR3 region: CASSLTGTKYNEQFF. The CDR3 coding sequence is TGTGCCAGCAGCCTAACCGGGACTAAATACAATGAGCAGTTCTTC.

The chain employs TRBV6-5 and TRBJ2-1; TRBD1 matches at 7 bases. The CDR3 loop spans 16 amino acids. V gave up 2 bases and J gave up 8 bases; unmatched junction bases: 12. Germline V gene sequence: CDR1 MNHEY, CDR2 SVGAGI. CDR3 amino acids: CASSYRDSLQDYEQFF. In nucleotides, the CDR3 is TGTGCCAGCAGTTACCGGGACAGCCTTCAGGACTATGAGCAGTTCTTC.

This clonotype was counted many times. The chain links TRBV6-2 or TRBV6-3 to TRBJ1-5; D is ambiguous. V lost 5 bases to trimming and J lost 0 bases, with 14 bases between them. The CDR3 extends over 16 amino acids. CDR1 MNHEY and CDR2 SVGEGT come from the germline V gene. In DNA form, the CDR3 reads TGTGCCAGCAGTCAATATTGGGCGTCTAGCAATCAGCCCCAGCATTTT. Protein: CASSQYWASSNQPQHF.

This clonotype was counted at least ten times. The chain recombines TRBV29-1 with TRBJ2-2; D not resolved. The germline V and J ends were trimmed by 4 bases and 7 bases, with 13 bases remaining between them. Germline CDR1 and CDR2: SQVTM and ANQGSEA. The CDR3 has 13 residues. The CDR3 spells CSVGYTLGGELFF. The CDR3 DNA reads as TGCAGCGTTGGTTACACTCTAGGCGGGGAGCTGTTTTTT.

Points on this clonotype: A single base separates this from a much larger clone, so it may be a read error. The genes are TRBV14 and TRBJ1-1; a possible D gene is TRBD1 (6 bases). CDR1 and CDR2 (germline): SGHDN, FVKESK. This CDR3 is 14 amino acids long. Here the CDR3 reads CASSQDGGDTESFF. The CDR3 DNA sequence: TGTGCCAGCAGCCAAGACGGAGGGGACACTGAATCTTTCTTT.

Regarding this clonotype: A much larger clone sits a single nucleotide away, making a read error possible. The chain combines TRBV7-6 with TRBJ2-2, with D perhaps being TRBD1 or TRBD2 (6 bases each). The V gene's germline CDR1 is SGHVS and CDR2 FNYEAQ. This CDR3 comprises 13 residues. Written as DNA, the CDR3 is TGTGCCGGCAGCTGGAGGGGGGCCGGGGAGCTGTTTTTT. Protein: CAGSWRGAGELFF.

This clonotype was seen many times. The gene calls are TRBV28 and TRBJ2-3; 10 bases agree with TRBD1. V was pared by 5 bases and J by 2 bases, with 7 bases of the junction left unmatched. The CDR3 loop spans 16 amino acids. CDR1 is MDHEN, CDR2 SYDVKM, per germline. In DNA form, the CDR3 reads TGTGCCAGCAGTCGGACCGGGACAGGGGTCACAGATACGCAGTATTTT. Protein: CASSRTGTGVTDTQYF.

The chain carries TRBV13 and TRBJ2-1; maybe TRBD2 (6 bases). The V and J ends lost 1 base and 12 bases respectively, with 10 bases between them. This CDR3 is built from 12 residues. Germline values: CDR1 PRHDT, CDR2 FYEKMQ (reference sequence). The CDR3 coding sequence is TGTGCCAGCAGCTTAGCAGCGGGTGCGCAGTTCTTC. Translated: CASSLAAGAQFF.

The V call is TRBV7-2, the J call TRBJ1-3, with 9 bases identical to TRBD1. With V trimmed by 1 base and J by 4 bases, 8 bases remained unmatched. Germline V CDR1 and CDR2: SGHTA, FQGNSA. This CDR3 is built from 17 residues. The DNA for the CDR3 is TGTGCCAGCAGCTTAGTTTCGGGACAGGGCCTGGGAAACACCATATATTTT. Amino acids: CASSLVSGQGLGNTIYF.